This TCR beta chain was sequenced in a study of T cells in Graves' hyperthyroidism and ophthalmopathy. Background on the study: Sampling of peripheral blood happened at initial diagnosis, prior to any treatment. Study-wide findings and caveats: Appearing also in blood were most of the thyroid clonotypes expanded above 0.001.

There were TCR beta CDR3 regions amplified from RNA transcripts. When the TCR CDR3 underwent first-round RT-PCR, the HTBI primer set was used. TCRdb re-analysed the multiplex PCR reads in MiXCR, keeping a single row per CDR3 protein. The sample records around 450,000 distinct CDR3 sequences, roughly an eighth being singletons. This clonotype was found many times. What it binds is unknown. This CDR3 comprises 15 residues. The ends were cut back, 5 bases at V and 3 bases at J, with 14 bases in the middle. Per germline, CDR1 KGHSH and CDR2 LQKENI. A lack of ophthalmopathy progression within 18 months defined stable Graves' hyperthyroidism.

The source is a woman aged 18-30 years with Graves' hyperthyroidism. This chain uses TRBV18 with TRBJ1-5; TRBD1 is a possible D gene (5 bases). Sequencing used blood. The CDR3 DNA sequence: TGTGCCAGCTCAAGAGCAGGGATGGACAATCAGCCCCAGCATTTT. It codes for CASSRAGMDNQPQHF.